The 15 T cell receptor beta chains listed next were all sequenced from one sample in a study of T cell responses to AZD1222 COVID-19 vaccine. The table came from immunoSEQ multiplex PCR; TCRdb's copy has only in-frame clones and leaves some out. The data hold approximately 80,000 clones, with 80% to 90% observed a single time. The sample here was peripheral blood, taken 28 days after the second AZD1222 dose. Receptor source: an adult who received the AZD1222 COVID-19 vaccine.

V gene TRBV7-9 combines with J gene TRBJ2-3; no clear D gene. The CDR3 extends over 13 amino acids. The ends were cut back, 7 bases at V and 2 bases at J, with 10 bases in the middle. In germline, CDR1 is SEHNR, CDR2 FQNEAQ (reference sequence). The CDR3 loop is CASMRKSTDTQYF. The CDR3 region has the DNA TGTGCCAGCATGCGGAAGTCCACAGATACGCAGTATTTT.

The chain couples TRBV10-2 to TRBJ1-1, with TRBD1 matching over 10 bases. Germline CDR1 is WSHSY and CDR2 is SAAADI. V was pared by 10 bases and J by 4 bases, with 9 bases of the junction left unmatched. The length of the CDR3 is 14 residues. CDR3 nucleotide sequence: TGCGCCACCTCTCAGACAGGGGGCATCACTGAAGCTTTCTTT. Its translation: CATSQTGGITEAFF.

V usage is TRBV10-3 and J usage is TRBJ1-1; 8 nucleotides agree with TRBD1. Looked up from germline, CDR1 is ENHRY and CDR2 is SYGVKD. CDR3 length equals 13 residues. Germline trimming cut 2 bases from V and 8 bases from J; bases unmatched to any gene: 4. The CDR3 reads CAISEATGGEAFF. CDR3 nucleotide sequence: TGTGCCATCAGTGAGGCTACAGGGGGGGAAGCTTTCTTT.

The chain couples TRBV18 to TRBJ1-1, with D possibly TRBD1 on 6 matching bases. V was cut by 5 bases and J by 11 bases, with 12 bases left in between. The CDR3 consists of 11 residues. CDR1 is KGHSH, CDR2 LQKENI, per germline. In DNA form, the CDR3 reads TGTGCCAGCTCAACCGACAGGTTTGCTTTCTTT. It yields the protein CASSTDRFAFF.

The chain uses TRBV29-1 and TRBJ2-2, with D possibly being TRBD1 (6 bases). The ends were cut back, 6 bases at V and 1 base at J, with 15 bases in the middle. Germline loops: CDR1 SQVTM, CDR2 ANQGSEA. The CDR3 loop spans 15 amino acids. The CDR3: CSVRLMGQNTGELFF. In nucleotides, the CDR3 is TGCAGCGTACGATTGATGGGACAGAACACCGGGGAGCTGTTTTTT.

The chain links TRBV18 to TRBJ2-7, with a tentative D call TRBD1 (5 bases). The germline V gene encodes CDR1 KGHSH and CDR2 LQKENI. Trimming took 2 bases from V and 2 from J, leaving 13 bases between them. The length of the CDR3 is 15 residues. CDR3 sequence: CASSPESTGPYEQYF. CDR3 DNA sequence: TGTGCCAGCTCACCAGAGTCCACAGGACCCTACGAGCAGTACTTC.

There are a few counts of this clone. The chain couples TRBV19 to TRBJ1-2, with 8 bases lining up with TRBD1. This CDR3 has 14 amino acids. The V segment lost 3 bases and the J segment 4 bases; nucleotides outside the gene matches: 4. CDR1 is LNHDA, CDR2 SQIVND, per germline (reference sequence). The CDR3 reads CASSISDRGYGYTF. CDR3 in DNA: TGTGCCAGTAGTATCAGCGACAGGGGCTATGGCTACACCTTC.

This chain uses TRBV19 with TRBJ1-5, with TRBD1 matching 11 bases. The CDR3 is 15 residues long. Germline CDR1 LNHDA, CDR2 SQIVND (reference sequence). V gave up 8 bases and J gave up 2 bases; unmatched junction bases: 5. The DNA for the CDR3 is TGTGCCAGTTGGGACAGGGGGGTTGGCAATCAGCCCCAGCATTTT. Protein sequence: CASWDRGVGNQPQHF.

The V call is TRBV5-1, the J call TRBJ1-1; a possible D gene is TRBD1 (6 bases). The CDR3 runs to 16 residues. V dropped 4 bases and J dropped 1 base, with 17 bases sitting between them. Germline V gives CDR1 SGHRS, CDR2 YFSETQ. CDR3 sequence: CASSNTQGSGNTEAFF. The CDR3 DNA reads as TGCGCCAGCAGCAATACACAGGGAAGTGGGAACACTGAAGCTTTCTTT.

A single count supports this clone. The V and J genes are TRBV28 and TRBJ1-1; D call uncertain. Germline lookup yields CDR1 MDHEN and CDR2 SYDVKM. The V end lost 2 bases, the J end lost 8 bases, and 9 bases lay between the germline ends. CDR3 length equals 12 residues. CDR3 in DNA: TGTGCCAGCAGTTTAATGGAGACCGAAGCTTTCTTT. This gives the protein CASSLMETEAFF.

This clone was recorded a few times. The chain couples TRBV7-2 to TRBJ1-1, with D tentatively TRBD1 (5 bases). Between the trimmed V and J ends, which lost 8 bases and 1 base, there was a span of 14 bases. Germline CDR1 SGHTA, CDR2 FQGNSA. The length of the CDR3 is 14 residues. The CDR3 sequence is CASGAGTGNTEAFF. In nucleotides, the CDR3 is TGTGCCAGCGGGGCCGGGACTGGGAACACTGAAGCTTTCTTT.

This chain links TRBV10-3 with TRBJ2-7, with 7 positions matching TRBD1. CDR3 length: 13 amino acids. Germline trimming cut 4 bases from V and 6 bases from J; bases unmatched to any gene: 6. The germline V gene has CDR1 ENHRY and CDR2 SYGVKD. DNA of the CDR3: TGTGCCATCAGTGTAGGGGACAGTACCGAGCAGTACTTC. It is translated as CAISVGDSTEQYF.

This clone appeared once. The chain has TRBV28 and TRBJ2-1; TRBD2 matches 8 bases. The CDR3 runs 14 residues. In germline, CDR1 is MDHEN, CDR2 SYDVKM. The V segment lost 6 bases and the J segment 7 bases; nucleotides outside the gene matches: 8. In nucleotides, the CDR3 is TGTGCCAGCAGACGGGAGGGCAGAAGGAATGAGCAGTTCTTC. This sequence encodes CASRREGRRNEQFF.

V usage is TRBV7-6 and J usage is TRBJ1-6; 7 bases are a match to TRBD1. V shed 5 bases, J shed 11 bases, and the junction held 6 bases outside the gene matches. CDR1 and CDR2 from the germline V gene are SGHVS and FNYEAQ. The CDR3 runs 13 residues. Here the CDR3 reads CASSVGQATPLHF. In nucleotides, the CDR3 is TGTGCCAGCAGCGTAGGACAGGCTACACCCCTCCACTTT.

The CDR3 bases are TGTGCCAGCAGCTTAAATCCCCTCGGGACGTTACCAGATACGCAGTATTTT. The encoded protein is CASSLNPLGTLPDTQYF. V and J are TRBV7-3 and TRBJ2-3; either TRBD1 or TRBD2 may fit D (5 bases each). CDR1 and CDR2 (germline): SGHTA, FQGTGA. The CDR3 is made up of 17 amino acids. Trimming shortened V by 1 base and J by 4 bases, and 18 bases separated the two germline ends.